Sequencing of this TCR beta chain was carried out in a study of control samples from healthy donors and cancer patients. Some clones are missing from TCRdb's copy, which holds only in-frame ones; the method was immunoSEQ multiplex PCR. The table lists about 82,000 clones, more than 75% of them singletons. Germline CDR1 is ENHRY and CDR2 is SYGVKD. Trimming shortened V by 10 bases and J by 5 bases, and 32 bases separated the two germline ends. This CDR3 contains 18 residues. The sequenced sample consisted of blood. The rearrangement joins TRBV10-3 to TRBJ1-1, with D possibly matching TRBD1 (6 bases). This receptor was taken from a man between 50 and 59 years old in good health. The CDR3 sequence is CATLDRNESRAAGTEAFF. CDR3 coding DNA: TGTGCCACCCTGGACAGAAATGAAAGTAGGGCCGCGGGTACTGAAGCTTTCTTT.